This T cell receptor beta chain stems from a study of blood T cell repertoires in COVID-19. Across the study: COVID-19 samples, acute and convalescent, were from the United States, Italy and Spain. The cDNA or gDNA used as material had been derived from T cells, B-cell-depleted T cells, or PBMCs.

Germline-derived CDR1 and CDR2 are LNHDA and SQIVND (reference sequence). J gave up 4 bases and V 6 bases, and 4 bases lay outside the gene matches. The length of the CDR3 is 15 residues. Original handling: From reference gene primer amplification, estimates of nucleated cell counts were derived. Profiled with immunoSEQ multiplex PCR; TCRdb holds only in-frame clones, not every one. That table gives V, J and clone size, and the DNA gave D and trimming. The sample has fewer than 500,000 clones; about 89% are singletons. The clonotype originates from a woman in her 30s with acute or convalescent COVID-19. The chain is built from TRBV19 and TRBJ2-2, with 11 bases identical to TRBD1. Sample: peripheral blood. The CDR3 is CASRGQGVPTGELFF. The CDR3 DNA reads as TGTGCCAGTAGGGGACAGGGGGTTCCCACCGGGGAGCTGTTTTTT. The entire variable domain, with the rest obtained from reference TRBV19 and TRBJ2-2, is as follows: DGGITQSPKYLFRKEGQNVTLSCEQNLNHDAMYWYRQDPGQGLRLIYYSQIVNDFQKGDIAEGYSVSREKKESFPLTVTSAQKNPTAFYLCASRGQGVPTGELFFGEGSRLTVL.